This paragraph covers one TCR beta chain sequence. Its antigen is as yet unknown. The V gene's germline CDR1 is SGHKS and CDR2 YYEKEE (reference sequence). CDR3 length equals 16 residues. V shed 1 base and J 6 bases; nucleotides not matched to a gene: 10. The source of the sample is a study of chemoradiotherapy in HPV16-positive cancers. Repertoires were generated with immunoSEQ multiplex PCR, while TCRdb's copy carries only in-frame clones and drops some. The table includes 5,000 or so clones, 70% to 80% detected once. General study points: In HPV16-positive patients, HPV-responsive T-cell expansion tracked better recurrence-free survival. Candidate HPV-specific clones and E7-related TCR motifs grew in tumor during treatment.

The clonotype was recovered from a human donor with HPV-associated anogenital cancer. V gene TRBV5-5 combines with J gene TRBJ1-5, with TRBD1 matching over 7 bases. This sample was obtained from a patient who underwent chemoradiotherapy. CDR3 in amino acids: CASSLRQGVLSQPQHF. For the CDR3, the DNA is TGTGCCAGCAGCTTGAGACAGGGAGTCTTGAGTCAGCCCCAGCATTTT.